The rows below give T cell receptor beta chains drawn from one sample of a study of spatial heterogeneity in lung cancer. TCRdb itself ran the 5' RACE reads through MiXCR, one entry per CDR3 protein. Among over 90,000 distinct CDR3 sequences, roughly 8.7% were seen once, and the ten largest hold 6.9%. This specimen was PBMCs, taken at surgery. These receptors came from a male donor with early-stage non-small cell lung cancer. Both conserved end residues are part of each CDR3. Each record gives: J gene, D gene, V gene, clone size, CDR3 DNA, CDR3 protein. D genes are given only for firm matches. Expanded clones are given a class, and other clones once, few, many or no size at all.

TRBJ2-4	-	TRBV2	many	TGTGCCAGCAGTGATACCGCCTCGGAGGACATTCAGTACTTC	CASSDTASEDIQYF
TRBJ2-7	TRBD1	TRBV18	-	TGTGCCAGCTCACCTCCGGGACAGTACTCCTACGAGCAGTACTTC	CASSPPGQYSYEQYF
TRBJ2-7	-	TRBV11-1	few	TGTGCCAGCAGCCCTTACGAGGGTCGGAAGTACTTC	CASSPYEGRKYF
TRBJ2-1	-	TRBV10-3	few	TGTGCCATCAGTGACCCCCTGGGGGAGAACAATGAGCAGTTCTTC	CAISDPLGENNEQFF
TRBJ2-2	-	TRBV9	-	TGTGCCAGCAGCGTAGGTCTGGCGAGTTACACCGGGGAGCTGTTTTTT	CASSVGLASYTGELFF
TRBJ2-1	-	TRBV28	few	TGTGCCAGCAGTTCCCCCGGGCGGGCCGGGTATAATGAGCAGTTCTTC	CASSSPGRAGYNEQFF
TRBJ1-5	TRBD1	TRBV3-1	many	TGTGCCAGCAGCCAATCCCCCTTGACAGGGCGGAATCAGCCCCAGCATTTT	CASSQSPLTGRNQPQHF
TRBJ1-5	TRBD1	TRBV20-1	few	TGCAGTGCTACTAAGGGGGACAGGGGTAATCAGCCCCAGCATTTT	CSATKGDRGNQPQHF
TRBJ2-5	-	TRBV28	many	TGTGCCAGCAGTCCCCTGGGGTGGCAAGAGACCCAGTACTTC	CASSPLGWQETQYF
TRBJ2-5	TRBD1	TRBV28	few	TGTGCCAGCAGTTTAAACAGGGGGTCCTCTCAAGAGACCCAGTACTTC	CASSLNRGSSQETQYF
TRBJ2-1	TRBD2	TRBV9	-	TGTGCCAGCAGCGAGGGGACTAGATACAATGAGCAGTTCTTC	CASSEGTRYNEQFF
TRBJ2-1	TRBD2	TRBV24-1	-	TGTGCCACCAGTGACCCTGCGTGGACTAGCGGAAGGAGCTCCTACAATGAGCAGTTCTTC	CATSDPAWTSGRSSYNEQFF
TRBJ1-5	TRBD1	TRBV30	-	TGTGCCTGGAGTAGGACAGGGCACTCCCTACGGGGTAGCAATCAGCCCCAGCATTTT	CAWSRTGHSLRGSNQPQHF
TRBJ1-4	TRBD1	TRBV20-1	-	TGCAGTGCTAGCGGGGACAGCAATGAAAAACTGTTTTTT	CSASGDSNEKLFF
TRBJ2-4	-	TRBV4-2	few	TGTGCCAGCAGCCAACGGGGGACCTCAAACATTCAGTACTTC	CASSQRGTSNIQYF
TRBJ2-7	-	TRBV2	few	TGTGCCAGCAGTGACTTAAGGGGGGGCTACGAGCAGTACTTC	CASSDLRGGYEQYF
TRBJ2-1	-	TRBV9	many	TGTGCCAGCAGCGTAGTGGGCGACAGGCCCTGGGATGAGCAGTTCTTC	CASSVVGDRPWDEQFF
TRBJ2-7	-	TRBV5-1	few	TGCGCCAGCAGCCCAGGACTGAAACACTACGAGCAGTACTTC	CASSPGLKHYEQYF
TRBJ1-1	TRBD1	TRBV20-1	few	TGCAGTGCTGGGGACAGGGTGTCGAACACTGAAGCTTTCTTT	CSAGDRVSNTEAFF
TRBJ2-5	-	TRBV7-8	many	TGTGCCAGCAGCTTACTCCGGGGACCCCAAGAGACCCAGTACTTC	CASSLLRGPQETQYF
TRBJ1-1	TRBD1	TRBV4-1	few	TGCGCCAGCAGCCCGAGGGAACAGGGGGGAACTGAAGCTTTCTTT	CASSPREQGGTEAFF
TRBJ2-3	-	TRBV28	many	TGTGCCAGCAGTTCCAGCCTATCCGCGCAGTATTTT	CASSSSLSAQYF
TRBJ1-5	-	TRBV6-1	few	TGTGCCAGCAAAGAGGGTCCCAGCAATCAGCCCCAGCATTTT	CASKEGPSNQPQHF
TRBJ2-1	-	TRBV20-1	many	TGCAGTGCTAGGAGCGGGTTTTACAATGAGCAGTTCTTC	CSARSGFYNEQFF
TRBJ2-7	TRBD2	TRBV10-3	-	TGTGCCATCAGTGAGAGCCTAGCGGGAGGGTACGAGCAGTACTTC	CAISESLAGGYEQYF
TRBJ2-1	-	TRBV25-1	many	TGTGCCAGCAGTCCTTTAGGGAAGGGAAAAGCGTTTAATGAGCAGTTCTTC	CASSPLGKGKAFNEQFF
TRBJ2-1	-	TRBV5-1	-	TGCGCCAGCAACAGCGGGAATGAGCAGTTCTTC	CASNSGNEQFF
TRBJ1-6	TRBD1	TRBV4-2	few	TGTGCCAGCAGCCAAATACAGGGGGGGGGAAATAATTCACCCCTCCACTTT	CASSQIQGGGNNSPLHF
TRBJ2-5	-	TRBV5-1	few	TGCGCCAGCCGAGCGGAGGGCCGACAAGAGACCCAGTACTTC	CASRAEGRQETQYF
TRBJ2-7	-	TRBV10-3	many	TGTGCCATCAGTGGCCGGGGGCCCGGACTAGAGTACGAGCAGTACTTC	CAISGRGPGLEYEQYF
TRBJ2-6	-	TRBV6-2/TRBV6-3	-	TGTGCCAGCAGTTACTGGCAGGGGCCACGATTCTCTGGGGCCAACGTCCTGACTTTC	CASSYWQGPRFSGANVLTF
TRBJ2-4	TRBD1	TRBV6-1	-	TGTGCCAGCAGTGAAGCGAGAGGGGGCTTAAACATTCAGTACTTC	CASSEARGGLNIQYF
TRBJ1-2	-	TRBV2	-	TGTGCCAGCAGTGGTGCAAGGGACTATGGCTACACCTTC	CASSGARDYGYTF
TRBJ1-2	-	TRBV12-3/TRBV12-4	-	TGTGCCAGCAGTCCCGGCTACACCTTC	CASSPGYTF
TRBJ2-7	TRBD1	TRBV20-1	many	TGCAGTGCCATCGACAGGGTAGAGCAGTACTTC	CSAIDRVEQYF
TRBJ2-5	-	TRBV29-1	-	TGCAGCGTTAAGACAGTTCTCGAGACCCAGTACTTC	CSVKTVLETQYF
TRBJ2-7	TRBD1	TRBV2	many	TGTGCCAGCATGTGGGACAGGGGTTCCTACGAGCAGTACTTC	CASMWDRGSYEQYF
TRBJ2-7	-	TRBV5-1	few	TGCGCCAGCAGTTCGGACGGCTACGAGCAGTACTTC	CASSSDGYEQYF
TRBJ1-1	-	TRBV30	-	TGTGCCTGGAACGTCGGCAGATACACTGAAGCTTTCTTT	CAWNVGRYTEAFF
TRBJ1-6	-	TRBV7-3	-	TGTGCCAGCAGCTTAAGCGCCGGTAGAAATTCACCCCTCCACTTT	CASSLSAGRNSPLHF
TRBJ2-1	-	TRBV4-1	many	TGCGCCAGCAGCCGCAATAGTAGGACCTACAATGAGCAGTTCTTC	CASSRNSRTYNEQFF
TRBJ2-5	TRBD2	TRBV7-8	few	TGTGCCATTTGGGGGGGTCAAGAGACCCAGTACTTC	CAIWGGQETQYF
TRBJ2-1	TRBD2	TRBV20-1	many	TGCAGTGCTGTAGTAGCGGGATTATACAATGAGCAGTTCTTC	CSAVVAGLYNEQFF
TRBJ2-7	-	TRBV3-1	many	TGTGCCAGCAGCCCCGGGAGTGGGGAAAGCTACGAGCAGTACTTC	CASSPGSGESYEQYF
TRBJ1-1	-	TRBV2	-	TGTGCCAGCAGTGAGGGCAGGCAGAACACTGAAGCTTTCTTT	CASSEGRQNTEAFF
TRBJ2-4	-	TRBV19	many	TGTGCCAGCCGTGACAGAGCCAAAAACATTCAGTACTTC	CASRDRAKNIQYF
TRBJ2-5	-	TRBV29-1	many	TGCAGCGCCACAGGAGGAGCAGGGACCCAGTACTTC	CSATGGAGTQYF
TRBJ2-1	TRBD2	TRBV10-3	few	TGTGCCATCAGTGACCCCAGCGGGAGCAGGGATGAGCAGTTCTTC	CAISDPSGSRDEQFF
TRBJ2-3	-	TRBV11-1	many	TGTGCCAGCAGCTCAGGGCCGCAAGCTCCAGATACGCAGTATTTT	CASSSGPQAPDTQYF
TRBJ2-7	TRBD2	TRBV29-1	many	TGCAGCGTTGACGGGGGGTTCGACGAGCAGTACTTC	CSVDGGFDEQYF